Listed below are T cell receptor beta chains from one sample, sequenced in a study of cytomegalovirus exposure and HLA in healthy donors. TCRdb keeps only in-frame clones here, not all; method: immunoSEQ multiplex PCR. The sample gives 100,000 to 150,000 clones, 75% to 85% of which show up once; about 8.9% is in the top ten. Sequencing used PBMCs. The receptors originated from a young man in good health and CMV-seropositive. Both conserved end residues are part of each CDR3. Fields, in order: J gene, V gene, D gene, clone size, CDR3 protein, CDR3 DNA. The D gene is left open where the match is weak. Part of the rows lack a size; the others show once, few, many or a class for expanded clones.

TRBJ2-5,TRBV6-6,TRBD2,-,CASLPGGARQETQYF,TGTGCCAGCCTACCGGGGGGGGCGAGACAAGAGACCCAGTACTTC
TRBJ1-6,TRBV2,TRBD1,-,CASSLRTGVTYNSPLHF,TGTGCCAGCAGTCTTAGGACAGGGGTAACCTATAATTCACCCCTCCACTTT
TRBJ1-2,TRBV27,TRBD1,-,CASRWTGGLGYGYTF,TGTGCCAGCAGATGGACAGGGGGCTTAGGGTATGGCTACACCTTC
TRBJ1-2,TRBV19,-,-,CATLGGIGEFYGYTF,TGTGCCACCCTGGGGGGGATAGGGGAATTCTATGGCTACACCTTC
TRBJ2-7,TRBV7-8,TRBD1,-,CASSFSTGAAYEQYF,TGTGCCAGCAGCTTTTCGACAGGGGCAGCCTACGAGCAGTACTTC
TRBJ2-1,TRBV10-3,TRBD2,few,CAIRPRGNAYNEQFF,TGTGCCATCAGGCCGCGGGGGAACGCCTACAATGAGCAGTTCTTC
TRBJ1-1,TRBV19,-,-,CASSIAENTEAFF,TGTGCCAGTAGTATCGCAGAGAACACTGAAGCTTTCTTT
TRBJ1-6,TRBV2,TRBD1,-,CASSETVSRGDSPLHF,TGTGCCAGCAGTGAAACGGTTAGCAGGGGGGATTCACCCCTCCACTTT
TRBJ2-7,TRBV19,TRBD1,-,CASSRQGHSYEQYF,TGTGCCAGTAGTCGACAGGGCCATTCCTACGAGCAGTACTTC
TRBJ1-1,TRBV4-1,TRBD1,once,CASSSKTGGDTEAFF,TGCGCCAGCAGCTCAAAAACAGGGGGAGACACTGAAGCTTTCTTT
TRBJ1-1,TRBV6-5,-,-,CASSEARAALAFF,TGTGCCAGCAGTGAAGCAAGAGCGGCGCTGGCTTTCTTT
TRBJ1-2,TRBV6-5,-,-,CASRPGAYTNYGYTF,TGTGCCAGCCGACCTGGGGCCTATACTAACTATGGCTACACCTTC
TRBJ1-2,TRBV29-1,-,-,CSVDNNYGYTF,TGCAGCGTTGACAATAACTATGGCTACACCTTC
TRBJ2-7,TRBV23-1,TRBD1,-,CASSQSSGDRGLYEQYF,TGCGCCAGCAGTCAATCCTCTGGGGACAGGGGGCTCTACGAGCAGTACTTC
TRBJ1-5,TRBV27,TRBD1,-,CASSLRGQEMPQHF,TGTGCCAGCAGTTTAAGGGGACAGGAGATGCCCCAGCATTTT
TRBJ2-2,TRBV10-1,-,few,CASSESMGRGDPGELFF,TGCGCCAGCAGTGAGTCGATGGGCAGGGGGGACCCCGGGGAGCTGTTTTTT
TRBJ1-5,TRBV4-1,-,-,CASSGGYSNQPQHF,TGCGCCAGCTCGGGAGGATATAGCAATCAGCCCCAGCATTTT
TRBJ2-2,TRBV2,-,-,CASSEQAGELFF,TGTGCCAGCAGTGAGCAGGCCGGGGAGCTGTTTTTT
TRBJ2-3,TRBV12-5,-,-,CASEPGWGQILGTQYF,TGTGCTAGTGAACCGGGCTGGGGACAAATCCTCGGTACGCAGTATTTT
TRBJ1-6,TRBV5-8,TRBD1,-,CASSGGGTASIFGDSPLHF,TGTGCCAGCAGCGGAGGGGGGACAGCAAGTATATTCGGGGATTCACCCCTCCACTTT
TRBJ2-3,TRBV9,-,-,CASSVGGGADTQYF,TGTGCCAGCAGCGTTGGAGGGGGGGCAGATACGCAGTATTTT
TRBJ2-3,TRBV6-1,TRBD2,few,CASSTTSGGPDTQYF,TGTGCCAGCAGTACGACTAGCGGGGGGCCAGATACGCAGTATTTT
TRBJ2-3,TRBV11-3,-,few,CASSLEDSPTQYF,TGTGCCAGCAGCTTAGAGGACAGTCCTACGCAGTATTTT
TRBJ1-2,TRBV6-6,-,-,CASSQQGRGNGYTF,TGTGCCAGCAGCCAGCAGGGAAGAGGTAATGGCTACACCTTC
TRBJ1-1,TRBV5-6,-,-,CASSPIGGGATEAFF,TGTGCCAGCAGCCCCATCGGCGGGGGAGCGACTGAAGCTTTCTTT
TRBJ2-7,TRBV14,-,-,CASSPWDSYSYEQYF,TGTGCCAGCAGCCCCTGGGACTCCTACTCCTACGAGCAGTACTTC
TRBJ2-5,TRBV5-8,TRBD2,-,CASSPGLAGLYQETQYF,TGTGCCAGCAGCCCTGGACTAGCGGGGCTCTACCAAGAGACCCAGTACTTC
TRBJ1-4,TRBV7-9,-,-,CASSYWGGNEKLFF,TGTGCCAGCAGCTACTGGGGAGGTAATGAAAAACTGTTTTTT
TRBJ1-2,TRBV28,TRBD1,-,CASSLLGQGRGPLYGYTF,TGTGCCAGCAGTTTATTAGGACAGGGAAGGGGGCCTCTCTATGGCTACACCTTC
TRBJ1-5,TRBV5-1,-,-,CASSLVPSQPQHF,TGCGCCAGCAGCCTAGTACCTTCTCAGCCCCAGCATTTT
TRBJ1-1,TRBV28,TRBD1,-,CASKGPGQAPNTEAFF,TGTGCCAGCAAAGGGCCGGGACAGGCGCCGAACACTGAAGCTTTCTTT
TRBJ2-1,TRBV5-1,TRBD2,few,CASSRYSGGSNEQFF,TGCGCCAGCAGCCGATATAGCGGGGGGTCAAATGAGCAGTTCTTC
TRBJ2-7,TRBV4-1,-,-,CASSQGAGDSYEQYF,TGCGCCAGCAGCCAAGGAGCAGGGGACTCCTACGAGCAGTACTTC
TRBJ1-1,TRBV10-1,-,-,CASSESPGEAFF,TGCGCCAGCAGTGAGTCTCCAGGGGAAGCTTTCTTT
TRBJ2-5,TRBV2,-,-,CASNRGETQYF,TGTGCCAGCAACCGGGGAGAGACCCAGTACTTC
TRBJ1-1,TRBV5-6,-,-,CASSLYGELNTEAFF,TGTGCCAGCAGCTTGTATGGGGAGCTGAACACTGAAGCTTTCTTT
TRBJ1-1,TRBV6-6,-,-,CASSYPDSGFRAAFF,TGTGCCAGCAGTTACCCAGATTCAGGGTTCCGGGCAGCTTTCTTT
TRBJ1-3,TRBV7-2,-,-,CASSLVIGQSGNTIYF,TGTGCCAGCAGCTTAGTTATCGGACAGTCTGGAAACACCATATATTTT
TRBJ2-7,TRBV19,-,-,CASSLQTDSYEQYF,TGTGCCAGTAGCCTTCAGACAGACTCCTACGAGCAGTACTTC
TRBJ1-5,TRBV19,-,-,CASRSSGGQRSNQPQHF,TGTGCCAGTAGGAGCTCGGGGGGGCAGAGAAGCAATCAGCCCCAGCATTTT
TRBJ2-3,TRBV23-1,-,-,CASSQLIGVGRTDTQYF,TGCGCCAGCAGTCAATTGATCGGGGTGGGCCGCACAGATACGCAGTATTTT
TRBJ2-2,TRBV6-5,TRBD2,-,CASSTSGGMTGELFF,TGTGCCAGCAGCACTAGCGGGGGAATGACCGGGGAGCTGTTTTTT
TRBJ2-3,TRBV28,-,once,CASSLIETDTQYF,TGTGCCAGCAGTTTAATAGAGACAGATACGCAGTATTTT
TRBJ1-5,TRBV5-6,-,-,CASSNTGSYGQPQHF,TGTGCCAGCAGCAACACAGGTTCGTATGGGCAGCCCCAGCATTTT
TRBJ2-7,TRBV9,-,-,CASSVDLDRSYEQYF,TGTGCCAGCAGCGTAGATCTGGACAGATCCTACGAGCAGTACTTC
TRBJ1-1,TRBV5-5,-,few,CASSHHETGEAFF,TGTGCCAGCAGCCACCACGAGACAGGTGAAGCTTTCTTT
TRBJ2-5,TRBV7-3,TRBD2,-,CASSPGGLQETQYF,TGTGCCAGCAGCCCGGGGGGGCTGCAAGAGACCCAGTACTTC